This T cell receptor (beta chain) was found in a study of T cells expressing NK-cell markers. CDR3 size: 15 residues. Germline values: CDR1 SGHRS, CDR2 YFSETQ. Making the TCR beta cDNA relied on 5'RACE template switching with UMIs. TCRdb reprocessed the 5' RACE reads, with one entry per CDR3 protein and no DNA. The table lists about 410,000 distinct CDR3 sequences. The sequence came from a woman aged 45 to 65 in good health. Sequencing was carried out using blood T cells: a sorted CD56 or NKG2C T cell subset, CD4+ or CD8+ T cells, or bulk PBMC T cells (not recorded which). V usage is TRBV5-1 and J usage is TRBJ2-3. The CDR3 loop reads CASSLGTVSTDTQYF.